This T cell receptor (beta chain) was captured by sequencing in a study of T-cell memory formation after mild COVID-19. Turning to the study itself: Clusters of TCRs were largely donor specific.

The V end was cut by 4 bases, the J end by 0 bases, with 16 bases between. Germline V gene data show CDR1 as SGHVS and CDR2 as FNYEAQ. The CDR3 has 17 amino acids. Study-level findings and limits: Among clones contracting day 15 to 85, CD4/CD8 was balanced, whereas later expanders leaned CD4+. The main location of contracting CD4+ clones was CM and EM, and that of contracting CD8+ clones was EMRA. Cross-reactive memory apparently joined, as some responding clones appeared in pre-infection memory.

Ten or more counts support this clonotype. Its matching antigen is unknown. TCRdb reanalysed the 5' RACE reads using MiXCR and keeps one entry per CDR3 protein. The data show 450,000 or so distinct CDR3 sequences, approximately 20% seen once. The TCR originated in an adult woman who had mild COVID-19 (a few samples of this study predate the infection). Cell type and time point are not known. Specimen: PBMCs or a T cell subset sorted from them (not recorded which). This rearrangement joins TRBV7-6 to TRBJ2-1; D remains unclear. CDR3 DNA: TGTGCCAGCAGCTCTAAGGACCCACCTTTCTCCTACAATGAGCAGTTCTTC. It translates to CASSSKDPPFSYNEQFF.